This TCR beta chain comes out of a study of graft-versus-host responses after intestinal transplantation. About the study: Recipients underwent multivisceral, liver-intestinal, or isolated intestinal transplants. Regarding the study as a whole: Within allografts, high graft-versus-host to host-versus-graft clonal ratios were seen among patients with graft-donor T cell macrochimerism.

About this clone: Its antigen remains unknown.

Trimming cost V 3 bases and J 4 bases, with 16 bases left between them. Germline lookup yields CDR1 SGHNT and CDR2 YYREEE (reference sequence). The CDR3 contains 15 residues. Here immunoSEQ multiplex PCR was the method, and the copy in TCRdb shows in-frame clones only, minus some. The sample lists tens of thousands of clones; about 80% were seen once. Sequenced material: unstimulated CD4+ T cells sorted from spleen or lymph node cells, taken before transplant. This sequence was found in a human donor who was the organ donor for an intestinal transplant. The chain is built from TRBV5-4 and TRBJ1-2; D possibly corresponds to TRBD1 (6 bases). CDR3 in amino acids: CASSSPSGHSYGYTF. The CDR3 nucleotides are TGTGCCAGCAGCTCTCCTTCGGGACACAGCTATGGCTACACCTTC.